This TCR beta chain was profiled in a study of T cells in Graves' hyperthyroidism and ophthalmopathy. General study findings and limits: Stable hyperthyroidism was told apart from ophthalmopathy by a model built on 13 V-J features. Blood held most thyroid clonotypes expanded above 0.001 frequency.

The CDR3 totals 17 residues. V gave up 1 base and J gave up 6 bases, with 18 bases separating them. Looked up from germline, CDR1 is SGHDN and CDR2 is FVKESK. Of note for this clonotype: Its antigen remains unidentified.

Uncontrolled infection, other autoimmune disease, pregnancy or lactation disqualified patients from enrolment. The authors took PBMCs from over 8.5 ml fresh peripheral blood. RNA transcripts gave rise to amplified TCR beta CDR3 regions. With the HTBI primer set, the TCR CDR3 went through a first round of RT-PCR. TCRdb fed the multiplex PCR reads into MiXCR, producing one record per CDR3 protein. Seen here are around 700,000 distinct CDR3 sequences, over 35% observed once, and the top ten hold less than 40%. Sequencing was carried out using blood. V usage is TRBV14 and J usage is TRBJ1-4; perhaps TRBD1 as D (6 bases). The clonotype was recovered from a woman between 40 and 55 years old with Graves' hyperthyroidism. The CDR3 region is CASSQVGTQNAYEKLFF. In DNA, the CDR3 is TGTGCCAGCAGCCAAGTGGGGACACAGAATGCTTATGAAAAACTGTTTTTT.